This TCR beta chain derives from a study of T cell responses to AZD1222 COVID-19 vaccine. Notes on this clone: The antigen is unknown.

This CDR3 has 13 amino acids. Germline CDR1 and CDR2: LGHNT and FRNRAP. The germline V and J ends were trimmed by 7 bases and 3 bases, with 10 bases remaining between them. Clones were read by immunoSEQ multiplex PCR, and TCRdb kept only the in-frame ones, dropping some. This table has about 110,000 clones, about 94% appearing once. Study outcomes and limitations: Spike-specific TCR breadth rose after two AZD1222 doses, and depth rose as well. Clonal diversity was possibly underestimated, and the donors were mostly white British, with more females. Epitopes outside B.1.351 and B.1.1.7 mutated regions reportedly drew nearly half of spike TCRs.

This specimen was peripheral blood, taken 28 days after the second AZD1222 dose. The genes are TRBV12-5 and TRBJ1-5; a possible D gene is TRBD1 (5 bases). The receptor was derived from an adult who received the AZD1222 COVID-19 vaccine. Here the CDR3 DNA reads TGTGCTAGTGTGCGGGACTACAATCAGCCCCAGCATTTT. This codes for CASVRDYNQPQHF.